This T cell receptor beta chain was recovered during a study of blood T cell repertoires in COVID-19. Background on the study: COVID-19 samples, acute and convalescent, were from the United States, Italy and Spain.

Original data processing: Reference gene primer amplification gave estimated nucleated cell counts. Some clones are missing from TCRdb's copy, which holds only in-frame ones; the method was immunoSEQ multiplex PCR. D and trimming come from the DNA, and the V and J calls and clone size come from that table. Of some 120,000 clones detected, roughly nine tenths appear once; the ten largest clones hold 25% to 35%. CDR1 and CDR2 (germline): ENHRY, SYGVKD. V lost 10 bases and J lost 2, with 14 bases in between. The CDR3 is 13 amino acids. This chain joins TRBV10-3 and TRBJ2-5; no firm D call. Material for sequencing was peripheral blood. The clonotype originates from a man between 70 and 80 years old with active or convalescent COVID-19. CDR3 sequence reads: CATMRLEQETQYF. The CDR3 DNA sequence: TGTGCCACCATGCGACTGGAACAAGAGACCCAGTACTTC.